This entry is about one TCR beta chain. Its target antigen remains unknown. No quality values exist for individual bases; no much larger clone is one base distant. The library was built by means of the immunoSEQ multiplex PCR assay. In its TCRdb copy, this immuneACCESS table keeps in-frame sequences only and misses some clones. Where compared with another copy, unresolved V genes explain less than half of these, and the others have no known cause. The sample profile shows 55,000 or so clones; 90% to 97% of them were found once. The ten largest clones capture approximately 0.077% of the sample. The CDR3 contains 15 residues, cysteine and phenylalanine counted. The retained sequence is limited to the CDR3, 45 bases, with the frame set at the first base. From V the trimming removes 2 bases and from J it removes 2 bases, while the gene matches leave 3 bases of the junction unaccounted for. The germline V gene encodes CDR1 SEHNR and CDR2 FQNEAQ (reference sequence).

The data are from a study of T cells after somatic rescue of genetic block (TCRdb year 2020). For the study in its entirety: What the study looked at was long-term robustness, specifically in a T-cell system that came about through somatic rescue of a genetic block in T-cell development.

The specimen sequenced was peripheral blood mononuclear cells (PBMCs). The clonotype originates from a child younger than two. The V and J genes are TRBV7-9 and TRBJ1-3; 7 bases in the junction line up with TRBD1. The DNA reads TGTGCCAGCAGCTTATCCGACAGGGCTGGAAACACCATATATTTT. Its protein is CASSLSDRAGNTIYF.